This entry lists 6 T cell receptor beta chains sequenced from one sample in a study of blood T cell repertoires in COVID-19. TCRdb's table, derived via immunoSEQ multiplex PCR, lists solely in-frame clones and lacks some. Among about 110,000 clones listed, roughly 80% were seen once. The source material was peripheral blood. The receptor set was obtained from a woman aged 55-69 years with acute or convalescent COVID-19.

This clone has just one count. This chain joins TRBV5-4 and TRBJ1-3; D gene ambiguous. V gave up 0 bases and J gave up 0 bases, with 4 bases separating them. The CDR3 spans 14 residues. Germline CDR1 reads SGHNT; CDR2 reads YYREEE (reference sequence). The CDR3: CASSLGASGNTIYF. CDR3 coding DNA: TGTGCCAGCAGCTTGGGGGCCTCTGGAAACACCATATATTTT.

The chain carries TRBV5-4 and TRBJ1-2; unclear D gene. The V gene lost 4 bases and the J gene lost 5 bases, with 21 bases spanning the gap. The CDR3 spans 16 residues. The germline V gene encodes CDR1 SGHNT and CDR2 YYREEE (reference sequence). The CDR3 bases are TGTGCCAGCAGCAAAGCCTTCGGACCTCGGGGATATGGCTACACCTTC. This translates into CASSKAFGPRGYGYTF.

The genes are TRBV2 and TRBJ1-6; weak D call: TRBD1 (5 bases). V lost 6 bases and J lost 7, with 16 bases in between. CDR3 length: 15 residues. CDR1 SNHLY and CDR2 FYNNEI come from the germline V gene. The CDR3 DNA follows: TGTGCCAGCAGGGAATACGACAGCCAGAATTCACCCCTCCACTTT. It is translated as CASREYDSQNSPLHF.

The chain combines TRBV27 with TRBJ2-1; 8 bases line up with TRBD1. Trimming at V came to 6 bases and at J to 2 bases, leaving 9 bases not matched to a gene. The germline gives CDR1 MNHEY, CDR2 SMNVEV (reference sequence). CDR3 length: 16 amino acids. The CDR3 DNA reads as TGTGCCAGCAGCCGGACAGGGCGAGTAGCCTACAATGAGCAGTTCTTC. It specifies CASSRTGRVAYNEQFF.

V gene TRBV7-9 combines with J gene TRBJ2-1; 7 bases line up with TRBD2. Germline V CDR1 and CDR2: SEHNR, FQNEAQ (reference sequence). The CDR3 contains 15 residues. Trimming took 3 bases from V and 5 from J; bases not matched to a gene: 7. CDR3 in amino acids: CASSLLSGAHNEQFF. The CDR3 DNA is TGTGCCAGCAGCTTGTTAAGCGGGGCCCACAATGAGCAGTTCTTC.

The DNA of the CDR3 is TGTGCCAGCAGCGTAGCCGGGACAGGGACCTACGAGCAGTACTTC. This codes for CASSVAGTGTYEQYF. The genes are TRBV9 and TRBJ2-7; TRBD1 aligns across 9 bases. V gave up 0 bases and J gave up 2 bases; unmatched junction bases: 3. The CDR3 is 15 residues long. Germline V gene lookup returns CDR1 SGDLS and CDR2 YYNGEE.